These T cell receptor beta chains were read from a single sample in a study of cytomegalovirus exposure and HLA in healthy donors. TCRdb keeps only in-frame clones here, not all; method: immunoSEQ multiplex PCR. Of 90,000 to 100,000 clones detected, over 60% appear once; the ten largest clones hold 6% to 8.5%. The sample comprised PBMCs. Receptor source: a female donor in good health and CMV-seronegative. Both conserved end residues are part of each CDR3. The D gene is left open where the match is weak. A clone size is listed for some rows: how often the clone was seen (once, few, many), or a class if it is expanded.

.,TRBD2,TRBJ2-1,TRBV10-2,CASSESGGANNEQFF,TGCGCCAGCAGTGAGAGCGGGGGGGCCAACAATGAGCAGTTCTTC
.,.,TRBJ1-6,TRBV30,CAWSVAANSPLHF,TGTGCCTGGAGTGTAGCAGCGAATTCACCCCTCCACTTT
once,.,TRBJ1-1,TRBV21-1,CASSYSVGLNTEAFF,TGTGCCAGCAGCTACTCCGTGGGGCTTAACACTGAAGCTTTCTTT
.,.,TRBJ1-1,TRBV7-9,CASSLSRREAFF,TGTGCCAGCAGCTTATCTCGCAGGGAAGCTTTCTTT
.,.,TRBJ1-4,TRBV6-5,CASRPSTFQEKLFF,TGTGCCAGCAGGCCTTCAACTTTTCAAGAAAAACTGTTTTTT
.,.,TRBJ1-5,TRBV2,CASMDIHSNQPQHF,TGTGCCAGCATGGACATTCATAGCAATCAGCCCCAGCATTTT
.,.,TRBJ2-3,TRBV29-1,CSVEGQGYTDTQYF,TGCAGCGTTGAAGGCCAGGGATACACAGATACGCAGTATTTT
.,.,TRBJ1-2,TRBV7-2,CASSFREVGYTF,TGTGCCAGCAGCTTCCGAGAGGTCGGCTACACCTTC
.,TRBD1,TRBJ2-7,TRBV27,CASGRGQGGEQYF,TGTGCCAGCGGACGGGGACAGGGGGGCGAGCAGTACTTC
.,.,TRBJ2-2,TRBV30,CAGGQGANTGELFF,TGTGCCGGAGGGCAGGGTGCGAACACCGGGGAGCTGTTTTTT
.,.,TRBJ1-6,TRBV2,CASSGQIIQALHF,TGTGCCAGCAGCGGTCAGATAATTCAGGCCCTCCACTTT
.,TRBD1,TRBJ2-1,TRBV7-2,CASSLAGTAYNEQFF,TGTGCCAGCAGCTTAGCGGGGACAGCCTACAATGAGCAGTTCTTC
.,.,TRBJ2-2,TRBV7-6,CASSFIRGELFF,TGTGCCAGCAGCTTTATCCGTGGGGAGCTGTTTTTT
.,TRBD2,TRBJ2-3,TRBV2,CASSLAGATDTQYF,TGTGCCAGCAGTTTAGCGGGAGCCACAGATACGCAGTATTTT
few,TRBD1,TRBJ1-6,TRBV7-8,CASSPRTGPNSPLHF,TGTGCCAGCAGCCCCCGGACAGGGCCAAATTCACCCCTCCACTTT
.,TRBD2,TRBJ2-7,TRBV20-1,CSGGREYEQYF,TGCAGTGGTGGGAGGGAGTACGAGCAGTACTTC
few,TRBD1,TRBJ2-3,TRBV4-3,CASSQGTGRDTQYF,TGCGCCAGCAGCCAAGGGACAGGAAGGGATACGCAGTATTTT
.,TRBD2,TRBJ2-7,TRBV15,CATSKTSGRSYEQYF,TGTGCCACCAGCAAAACTAGCGGGAGGTCCTACGAGCAGTACTTC
.,TRBD2,TRBJ2-1,TRBV9,CASSVTGGPVYNEQFF,TGTGCCAGCAGCGTAACGGGAGGGCCGGTCTACAATGAGCAGTTCTTC
.,TRBD1,TRBJ2-2,TRBV7-9,CSSSSPDRANTGELFF,TGTTCCAGCAGCTCCCCGGACAGGGCGAACACCGGGGAGCTGTTTTTT
.,.,TRBJ1-1,TRBV5-6,CASSWVPHSGGSTEAFF,TGTGCCAGCAGCTGGGTTCCCCATTCCGGCGGTAGCACTGAAGCTTTCTTT
.,.,TRBJ2-1,TRBV20-1,CSASEATTQFF,TGCAGTGCCAGCGAAGCGACTACGCAGTTCTTC
.,TRBD2,TRBJ2-2,TRBV7-9,CASSLAGGTGELFF,TGTGCCAGCAGCTTAGCGGGAGGGACCGGGGAGCTGTTTTTT
.,TRBD1,TRBJ2-1,TRBV28,CASSPPAGQARIMNEQFF,TGTGCCAGCAGTCCTCCTGCGGGACAGGCCAGGATCATGAATGAGCAGTTCTTC
.,TRBD2,TRBJ2-3,TRBV6-4,CASSGLAGGTQYF,TGTGCCAGCAGTGGACTAGCGGGAGGGACGCAGTATTTT
.,.,TRBJ2-1,TRBV25-1,CASSIGILWDEQFF,TGTGCCAGCAGTATCGGGATCCTTTGGGATGAGCAGTTCTTC
.,TRBD1,TRBJ2-6,TRBV5-6,CASSWNRGWTSGANVLTF,TGTGCCAGCAGCTGGAACAGGGGGTGGACCTCTGGGGCCAACGTCCTGACTTTC
.,TRBD1,TRBJ1-4,TRBV19,CASSITGQAEATNEKLFF,TGTGCCAGTAGTATTACGGGACAGGCGGAAGCAACTAATGAAAAACTGTTTTTT
.,.,TRBJ1-2,TRBV18,CASSPYDNRLLGYTF,TGTGCCAGCTCACCATACGACAACAGATTGCTCGGCTACACCTTC
once,.,TRBJ1-1,TRBV6-1,CASRETVNTEAFF,TGTGCCAGCAGAGAGACAGTGAACACTGAAGCTTTCTTT
.,TRBD1,TRBJ2-7,TRBV5-5,CASSFGDRSTYEQYF,TGTGCCAGCAGCTTTGGGGACAGGTCAACCTACGAGCAGTACTTC
.,TRBD2,TRBJ2-7,TRBV19,CASSRGLAAPYEQYF,TGTGCCAGTAGTAGAGGACTAGCGGCCCCCTACGAGCAGTACTTC
few,TRBD2,TRBJ2-3,TRBV7-2,CASSSSGGPTDTQYF,TGTGCCAGCAGCTCGAGCGGGGGGCCCACAGATACGCAGTATTTT
.,TRBD1,TRBJ2-7,TRBV27,CASEPRGTGGSEQYF,TGTGCCAGCGAACCTCGGGGGACAGGGGGCTCCGAGCAGTACTTC
.,.,TRBJ2-7,TRBV4-1,CASSLRIAVQYEQYF,TGCGCCAGCAGCCTGAGAATAGCGGTTCAATACGAGCAGTACTTC
once,.,TRBJ2-1,TRBV11-3,CASSKMGPNEQFF,TGTGCCAGCAGTAAGATGGGGCCCAATGAGCAGTTCTTC
.,TRBD1,TRBJ1-2,TRBV11-2,CASSFHGQVGYGYTF,TGTGCCAGCAGCTTTCACGGACAGGTCGGCTATGGCTACACCTTC
few,TRBD1,TRBJ2-3,TRBV7-8,CASSLGPDRASTDTQYF,TGTGCCAGCAGCTTAGGCCCGGACAGGGCGAGCACAGATACGCAGTATTTT
.,.,TRBJ2-1,TRBV11-3,CASSPGGWDTNEQFF,TGTGCCAGCAGCCCGGGCGGTTGGGACACCAATGAGCAGTTCTTC
.,TRBD1,TRBJ1-4,TRBV28,CASSQDREGEKLFF,TGTGCCAGCAGCCAGGACAGGGAGGGTGAAAAACTGTTTTTT
.,TRBD2,TRBJ2-4,TRBV9,CASSSHGLAGDIAKNIQYF,TGTGCCAGCAGCTCGCACGGACTAGCGGGAGACATAGCCAAAAACATTCAGTACTTC
.,.,TRBJ2-7,TRBV9,CASSVDRLGTYEQYF,TGTGCCAGCAGCGTGGACCGACTAGGAACCTACGAGCAGTACTTC
.,TRBD2,TRBJ2-7,TRBV5-4,CASSLRLAGAYEQYF,TGTGCCAGCAGCTTACGGCTAGCGGGGGCCTACGAGCAGTACTTC
.,.,TRBJ1-5,TRBV18,CASSPDSREPQHF,TGTGCCAGCTCACCGGACAGTCGAGAGCCCCAGCATTTT
.,TRBD2,TRBJ2-3,TRBV7-3,CASSPTGLAGITDTQYF,TGTGCCAGCAGCCCTACTGGACTAGCGGGGATCACAGATACGCAGTATTTT